Listed here are 24 T cell receptor beta chains from one sample, sequenced in a study of T-cell reconstitution after alpha-beta-depleted transplantation in children. Preparation of the TCRbeta library used unique molecular identifiers. TCRdb used MiXCR to reprocess the PCR reads, holding one entry per CDR3 protein. Seen here are about 980,000 distinct CDR3 sequences, 25% to 35% observed once, and the top ten hold roughly 27%. Specimen: PBMCs, mostly from graft donor cells, collected 360 days after TCRalphabeta/CD19-depleted stem cell transplant. These receptors all come from a boy in the first two years of life who had a stem cell transplant for SCID, so the T cells may come from the graft donor.

The chain links TRBV29-1 to TRBJ1-2; the D is unclear. This CDR3 comprises 16 residues. The V end was cut by 5 bases, the J end by 0 bases, with 19 bases between. Per the germline V gene, CDR1 is SQVTM and CDR2 is ANQGSEA. The CDR3, as DNA: TGCAGCGTTCAGGAAGGGATAGGGCTGGCTAACTATGGCTACACCTTC. Its translation is CSVQEGIGLANYGYTF.

This sequence joins TRBV27 and TRBJ2-7, with TRBD1 matching 7 bases. Trimming took 5 bases from V and 3 from J; bases not matched to a gene: 10. Germline values: CDR1 MNHEY, CDR2 SMNVEV (reference sequence). CDR3 size: 15 residues. The CDR3 DNA reads as TGTGCCAGCAGTCATAAAATCCGGGACAGCTACGAGCAGTACTTC. Amino acid sequence: CASSHKIRDSYEQYF.

This clonotype was observed a few times. V gene TRBV25-1 combines with J gene TRBJ2-7; D is possibly TRBD2 (5 bases). The germline V gene encodes CDR1 MGHDK and CDR2 SYGVNS. CDR3 length: 12 amino acids. Trimming removed 5 bases from V and 5 bases from J, with 10 bases in between. CDR3 DNA sequence: TGTGCCAGCAGTCGAGGGTTGGACGAGCAGTACTTC. Amino acids: CASSRGLDEQYF.

In this sample, this clonotype turned up a few times. The genes are TRBV7-3 and TRBJ2-1; TRBD1 matches 7 bases. The CDR3 extends over 17 amino acids. V was pared by 5 bases and J by 0 bases, with 10 bases of the junction left unmatched. CDR1 and CDR2 from the germline V gene are SGHTA and FQGTGA. The CDR3 sequence: CASSTSDRESSYNEQFF. CDR3 bases: TGTGCCAGCAGCACTTCAGACAGGGAAAGCTCCTACAATGAGCAGTTCTTC.

The V call is TRBV5-1, the J call TRBJ1-5, with 11 positions matching TRBD1. Germline V gives CDR1 SGHRS, CDR2 YFSETQ. The CDR3 totals 15 residues. J was trimmed by 3 bases and V by 3 bases; bases with no gene match: 2. The CDR3: CASSWTGGNNQPQHF. The CDR3 region has the DNA TGCGCCAGCAGCTGGACAGGGGGCAACAATCAGCCCCAGCATTTT.

This clonotype was seen a few times. DNA for the CDR3: TGTGCCAGTAGTATGGGACACCATTCCTCCTACGAGCAGTACTTC. It translates to CASSMGHHSSYEQYF. The chain links TRBV19 to TRBJ2-7; TRBD1 is a possible D gene (6 bases). The CDR3 runs to 15 residues. Trimming removed 3 bases from V and 0 bases from J, with 12 bases in between. Germline values: CDR1 LNHDA, CDR2 SQIVND (reference sequence). Filled out from reference TRBV19 and TRBJ2-7, the complete variable domain reads DGGITQSPKYLFRKEGQNVTLSCEQNLNHDAMYWYRQDPGQGLRLIYYSQIVNDFQKGDIAEGYSVSREKKESFPLTVTSAQKNPTAFYLCASSMGHHSSYEQYFGPGTRLTVT.

The genes are TRBV28 and TRBJ2-1; D is possibly TRBD1 (7 bases). Trimming pared 2 bases from V and 6 bases from J, leaving 17 bases between. Germline CDR1 and CDR2: MDHEN and SYDVKM. This CDR3 region has 16 residues. The CDR3 sequence: CASSLRVPRGVNEQFF. The CDR3, as DNA: TGTGCCAGCAGTTTACGGGTACCCAGGGGGGTCAATGAGCAGTTCTTC.

This chain joins TRBV12-3 or TRBV12-4 and TRBJ2-2; 8 positions agree with TRBD2. This CDR3 is 13 amino acids long. Losses at the gene ends were 5 bases for V and 10 bases for J; bases not matched to a gene: 6. For the CDR3, the DNA is TGTGCCAGCAGTACTAATAGCGGGGTGGAGCTGTTTTTT. As protein: CASSTNSGVELFF.

V and J are TRBV11-2 and TRBJ2-3; unclear D gene. The CDR3 totals 13 residues. The germline gives CDR1 SGHAT, CDR2 FQNNGV. The V end lost 5 bases, the J end lost 3 bases, and 9 bases lay between the germline ends. The CDR3 reads CASSTIRTDTQYF. CDR3 sequence (DNA): TGTGCCAGCAGCACCATCCGGACAGATACGCAGTATTTT.

This clonotype was detected a few times. This chain joins TRBV5-1 and TRBJ1-4; D is unclear. This CDR3 is built from 14 residues. V was clipped by 0 bases and J by 4 bases, with 7 bases between them. Looked up from germline, CDR1 is SGHRS and CDR2 is YFSETQ. The CDR3 DNA sequence: TGCGCCAGCAGCTTGGACGTGCTTAATGAAAAACTGTTTTTT. This sequence encodes CASSLDVLNEKLFF.

The rearrangement links TRBV27 to TRBJ1-1; D is unresolved. Trimming removed 5 bases at V and 6 bases at J, with 16 bases between. Germline V CDR1 and CDR2: MNHEY, SMNVEV (reference sequence). The CDR3 totals 14 residues. CDR3 sequence reads: CASSTRDHFPEAFF. CDR3 bases: TGTGCCAGCAGTACCCGGGATCACTTCCCTGAAGCTTTCTTT.

This clonotype was found a few times. The J gene is TRBJ2-2, the V gene TRBV29-1, with 8 bases aligning to TRBD2. The CDR3 sequence is 13 residues long. Trimming at V came to 4 bases and at J to 5 bases, leaving 3 bases not matched to a gene. In germline, CDR1 is SQVTM, CDR2 ANQGSEA. This CDR3 is CSVGGGKTGELFF. In DNA form, the CDR3 reads TGCAGCGTTGGCGGGGGGAAGACCGGGGAGCTGTTTTTT.

The genes are TRBV11-3 and TRBJ2-2, with 7 bases that match TRBD1. The germline V gene has CDR1 SGHNT and CDR2 YENEEA. V shed 5 bases and J 7 bases; nucleotides not matched to a gene: 13. The CDR3 contains 16 residues. CDR3 sequence (DNA): TGTGCCAGCAGCCCAAATCCACTACAGGGGAGCGGGGAGCTGTTTTTT. This translates into CASSPNPLQGSGELFF.

This sequence joins TRBV4-2 and TRBJ2-7, with 8 bases matching TRBD1. The germline V gene encodes CDR1 LGHNA and CDR2 YNFKEQ. V gave up 1 base and J gave up 2 bases; unmatched junction bases: 10. The CDR3 contains 17 residues. As DNA, the CDR3 is TGTGCCAGCAGCCAAGTGAGAGGACAGGGAGACCCCTACGAGCAGTACTTC. The encoded protein is CASSQVRGQGDPYEQYF.

This clonotype was found a few times. This chain links TRBV7-9 with TRBJ2-5, with 7 nucleotides matching TRBD1. CDR1 and CDR2 from the germline V gene are SEHNR and FQNEAQ (reference sequence). The CDR3 totals 14 residues. V lost 2 bases to trimming and J lost 5 bases; unmatched junction nucleotides: 5. The CDR3 sequence: CASSLQGDAETQYF. The CDR3 bases are TGTGCCAGCAGCTTACAGGGGGATGCGGAGACCCAGTACTTC.

The chain recombines TRBV5-6 with TRBJ2-5; 7 bases line up with TRBD2. Germline-derived CDR1 and CDR2 are SGHDT and YYEEEE. Trimming took 5 bases from V and 4 from J; bases not matched to a gene: 11. The CDR3 is 15 residues long. The CDR3 sequence: CASSTGLVGGETQYF. CDR3 in DNA: TGTGCCAGCAGTACCGGACTAGTAGGAGGAGAGACCCAGTACTTC.

J is TRBJ1-6 and V is TRBV11-1; D gene unclear. CDR3 length: 12 residues. In germline, CDR1 is SGHAT, CDR2 FQDESV (reference sequence). The V end lost 5 bases, the J end lost 15 bases, and 14 bases lay between the germline ends. CDR3 in DNA: TGTGCCAGCAGCACTAGAATTCAACTCCTCCACTTT. Translated: CASSTRIQLLHF.

This clonotype was counted a few times. The chain uses TRBV11-3 and TRBJ2-2; D gene unclear. The CDR3 sequence is 13 residues long. Germline CDR1 SGHNT, CDR2 YENEEA. The germline V and J ends were trimmed by 5 bases and 6 bases, with 10 bases remaining between them. CDR3 in amino acids: CASSPVAAGELFF. CDR3 sequence (DNA): TGTGCCAGCAGCCCGGTTGCGGCCGGGGAGCTGTTTTTT.

V is TRBV5-1 and J is TRBJ2-3; 7 bases fit TRBD1. The CDR3 runs to 17 residues. Germline V CDR1 and CDR2: SGHRS, YFSETQ. With V trimmed by 3 bases and J by 1 base, 11 bases remained unmatched. The DNA for the CDR3 is TGCGCCAGCAGCTCTGGTCCGGGACAGCTTGGCACAGATACGCAGTATTTT. Translated, it gives CASSSGPGQLGTDTQYF.

The CDR3 DNA sequence: TGTGCCAGCAGAAAAACGGGGCCCACCTATGGCTACACCTTC. This translates into CASRKTGPTYGYTF. The chain links TRBV6-5 to TRBJ1-2; maybe TRBD1 (5 bases). The CDR3 covers 14 residues. V was trimmed by 6 bases and J by 4 bases, leaving 15 bases between them. In germline, CDR1 is MNHEY, CDR2 SVGAGI.

The chain links TRBV12-3 or TRBV12-4 to TRBJ1-5; D gene uncertain. CDR3 size: 15 residues. Trimming took 1 base from V and 4 from J, leaving 11 bases between them. The CDR3 loop is CASSLGVAGNQPQHF. The CDR3 coding sequence is TGTGCCAGCAGTTTAGGGGTGGCGGGGAATCAGCCCCAGCATTTT.

The rearrangement uses TRBV29-1 and TRBJ2-3; D ambiguous. Trimming stripped 4 bases from V and 3 bases from J, with 11 bases between. CDR1 and CDR2 from the germline V gene are SQVTM and ANQGSEA. The CDR3 contains 13 residues. The CDR3 DNA follows: TGCAGCGTTGTAAGACTTCTTACAGATACGCAGTATTTT. Residues: CSVVRLLTDTQYF.

This clonotype was recorded a few times. V and J are TRBV3-1 and TRBJ2-3; maybe TRBD1 (6 bases). Germline V gene data show CDR1 as LGHDT and CDR2 as YNNKEL (reference sequence). The ends were cut back, 3 bases at V and 4 bases at J, with 11 bases in the middle. This CDR3 has 14 amino acids. The CDR3 DNA reads as TGTGCCAGCAGCCATCCAGGGGCCCCAGATACGCAGTATTTT. Its translation is CASSHPGAPDTQYF.

Of note for this clonotype: An end of the junction does not agree with germline; a read error may underlie this. The CDR3 DNA sequence: TGTTCCAGCAGCCTCCTCAGGGAAACAGATACGCAGTATTTT. As protein: CSSSLLRETDTQYF. The V call is TRBV7-2, the J call TRBJ2-3; TRBD1 might be the D (5 bases). The length of the CDR3 is 14 residues. Germline CDR1 reads SGHTA; CDR2 reads FQGNSA.